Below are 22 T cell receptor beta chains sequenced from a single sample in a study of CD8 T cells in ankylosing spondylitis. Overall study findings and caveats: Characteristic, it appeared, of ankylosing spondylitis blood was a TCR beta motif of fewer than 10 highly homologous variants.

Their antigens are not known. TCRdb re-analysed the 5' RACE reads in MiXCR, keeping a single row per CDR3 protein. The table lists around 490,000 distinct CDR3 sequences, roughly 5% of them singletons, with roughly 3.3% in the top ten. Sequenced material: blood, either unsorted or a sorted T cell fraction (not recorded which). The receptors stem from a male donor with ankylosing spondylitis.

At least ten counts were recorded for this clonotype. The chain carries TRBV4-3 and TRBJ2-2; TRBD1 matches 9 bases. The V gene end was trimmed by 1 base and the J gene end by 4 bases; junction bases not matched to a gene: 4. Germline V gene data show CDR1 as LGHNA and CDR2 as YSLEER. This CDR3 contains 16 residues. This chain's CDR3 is CASSQGTGDPTGELFF. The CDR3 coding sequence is TGCGCCAGCAGCCAAGGGACAGGGGACCCCACCGGGGAGCTGTTTTTT.

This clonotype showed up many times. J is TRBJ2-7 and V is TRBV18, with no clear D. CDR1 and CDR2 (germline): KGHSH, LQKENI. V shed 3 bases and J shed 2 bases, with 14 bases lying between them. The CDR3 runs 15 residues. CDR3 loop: CASSPTTGVPYEQYF. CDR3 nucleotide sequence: TGTGCCAGCTCACCCACGACCGGAGTTCCCTACGAGCAGTACTTC.

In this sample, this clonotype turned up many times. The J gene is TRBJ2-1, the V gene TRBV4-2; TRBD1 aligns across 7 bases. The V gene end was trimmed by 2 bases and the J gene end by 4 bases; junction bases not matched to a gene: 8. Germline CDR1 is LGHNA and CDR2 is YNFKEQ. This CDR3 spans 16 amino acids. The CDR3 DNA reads TGTGCCAGCAGCCAAACCGGGACAGCTGAATACAATGAGCAGTTCTTC. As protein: CASSQTGTAEYNEQFF.

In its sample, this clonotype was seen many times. DNA of the CDR3: TGTGCCACCAGCCCCGGGACTAGCGGATCTTTGGGTGGCAATGAGCAGTTCTTC. Protein: CATSPGTSGSLGGNEQFF. The chain combines TRBV24-1 with TRBJ2-1, with TRBD2 identical over 11 bases. The germline V gene encodes CDR1 KGHDR and CDR2 SFDVKD. The J segment lost 6 bases and the V segment lost 7 bases, leaving 16 bases of the junction unmatched. The CDR3 consists of 18 residues.

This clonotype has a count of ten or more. CDR3 protein: CASRPTGKNIQYF. The CDR3 DNA reads as TGTGCCAGCAGGCCGACAGGGAAAAACATTCAGTACTTC. The chain links TRBV2 to TRBJ2-4; TRBD1 matches at 7 bases. V was clipped by 6 bases and J by 4 bases; unmatched bases: 3. The CDR3 is 13 residues long. CDR1 SNHLY and CDR2 FYNNEI come from the germline V gene. Combining the CDR3 with reference TRBV2 and TRBJ2-4 gives the whole variable domain EPEVTQTPSHQVTQMGQEVILRCVPISNHLYFYWYRQILGQKVEFLVSFYNNEISEKSEIFDDQFSVERPDGSNFTLKIRSTKLEDSAMYFCASRPTGKNIQYFGAGTRLSVL.

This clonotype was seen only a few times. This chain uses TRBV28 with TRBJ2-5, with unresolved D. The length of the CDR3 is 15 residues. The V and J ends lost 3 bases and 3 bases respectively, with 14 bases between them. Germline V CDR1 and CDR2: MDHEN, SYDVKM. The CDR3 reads CASSFGVGIKETQYF. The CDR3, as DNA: TGTGCCAGCAGTTTTGGTGTTGGGATTAAAGAGACCCAGTACTTC.

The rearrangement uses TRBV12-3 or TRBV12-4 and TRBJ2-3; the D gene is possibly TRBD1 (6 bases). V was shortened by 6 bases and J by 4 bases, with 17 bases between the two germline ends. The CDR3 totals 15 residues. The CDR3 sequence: CASSPGLQGPDTQYF. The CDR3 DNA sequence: TGTGCCAGCAGCCCGGGGTTACAGGGTCCAGATACGCAGTATTTT.

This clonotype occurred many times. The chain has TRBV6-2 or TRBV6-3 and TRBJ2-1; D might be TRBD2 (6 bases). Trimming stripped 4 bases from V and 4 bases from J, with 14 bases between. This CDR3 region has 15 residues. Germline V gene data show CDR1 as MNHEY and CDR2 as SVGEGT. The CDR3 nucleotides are TGTGCCAGCAGTTCACTAGCTGGCGATTACAATGAGCAGTTCTTC. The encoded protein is CASSSLAGDYNEQFF.

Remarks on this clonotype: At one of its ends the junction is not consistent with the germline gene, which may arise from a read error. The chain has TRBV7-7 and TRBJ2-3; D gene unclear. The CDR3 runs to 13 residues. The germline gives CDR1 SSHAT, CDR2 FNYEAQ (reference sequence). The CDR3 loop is CASSHKPGDTQYF. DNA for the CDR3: TGTGCTAGCAGCCATAAGCCCGGGGATACGCAGTATTTT.

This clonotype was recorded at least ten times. The CDR3 DNA reads as TGTGCCAGCAGTCGGGACAGCTCTGGGGCCAACGTCCTGACTTTC. It specifies CASSRDSSGANVLTF. The V call is TRBV7-2, the J call TRBJ2-6; TRBD1 matches 7 bases. Per germline, CDR1 SGHTA and CDR2 FQGNSA. The CDR3 has 15 residues. J gave up 0 bases and V 6 bases, and 2 bases lay outside the gene matches.

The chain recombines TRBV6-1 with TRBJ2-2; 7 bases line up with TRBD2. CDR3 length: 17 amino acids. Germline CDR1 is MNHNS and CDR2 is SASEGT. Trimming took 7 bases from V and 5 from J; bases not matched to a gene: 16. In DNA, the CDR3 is TGTGCCAGCACCGGCACCGAGCGGGGAGGCGAAACCGGGGAGCTGTTTTTT. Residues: CASTGTERGGETGELFF.

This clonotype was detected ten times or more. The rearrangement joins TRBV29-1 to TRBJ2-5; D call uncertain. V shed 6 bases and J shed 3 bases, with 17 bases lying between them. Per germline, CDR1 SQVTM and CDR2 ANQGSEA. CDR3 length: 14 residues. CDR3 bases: TGCAGCGTAGCGATCGACACGGCAGAAGAGACCCAGTACTTC. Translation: CSVAIDTAEETQYF.

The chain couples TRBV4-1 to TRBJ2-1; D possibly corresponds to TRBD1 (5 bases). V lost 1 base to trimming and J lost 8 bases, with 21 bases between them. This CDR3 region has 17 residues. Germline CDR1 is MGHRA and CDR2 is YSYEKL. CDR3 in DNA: TGCGCCAGCAGCCAAGGCCCTAGGGGCGCGCTCAGGCATGAGCAGTTCTTC. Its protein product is CASSQGPRGALRHEQFF.

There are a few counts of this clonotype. For the CDR3, the DNA is TGTGCCACCAGCATTTCAAGTGGGAGAGGTGATGAGCAGTTCTTC. This gives the protein CATSISSGRGDEQFF. The genes are TRBV15 and TRBJ2-1; D may be TRBD2 (5 bases). The CDR3 totals 15 residues. The V end lost 4 bases, the J end lost 8 bases, and 18 bases lay between the germline ends. Germline V lookup: CDR1 LNHNV, CDR2 YYDKDF (reference sequence).

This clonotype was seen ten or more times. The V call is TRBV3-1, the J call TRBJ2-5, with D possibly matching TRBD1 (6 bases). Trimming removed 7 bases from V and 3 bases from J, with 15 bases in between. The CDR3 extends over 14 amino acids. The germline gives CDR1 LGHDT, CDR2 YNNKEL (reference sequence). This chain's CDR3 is CASNTGTPKETQYF. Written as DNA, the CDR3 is TGTGCCAGCAATACCGGGACACCAAAAGAGACCCAGTACTTC.

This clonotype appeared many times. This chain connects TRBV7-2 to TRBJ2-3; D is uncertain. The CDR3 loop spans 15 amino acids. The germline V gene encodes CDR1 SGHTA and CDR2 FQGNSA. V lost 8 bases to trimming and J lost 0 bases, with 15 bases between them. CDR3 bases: TGTGCCAGCCTCTCACGGTTCCTAAGCACAGATACGCAGTATTTT. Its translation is CASLSRFLSTDTQYF.

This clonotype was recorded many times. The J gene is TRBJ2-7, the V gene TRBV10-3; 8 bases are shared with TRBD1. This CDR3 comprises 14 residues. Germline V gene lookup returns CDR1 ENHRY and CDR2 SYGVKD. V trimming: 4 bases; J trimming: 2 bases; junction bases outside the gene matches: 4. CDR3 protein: CAISAGTGAYEQYF. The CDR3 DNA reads TGTGCCATCAGTGCGGGGACAGGTGCCTACGAGCAGTACTTC.

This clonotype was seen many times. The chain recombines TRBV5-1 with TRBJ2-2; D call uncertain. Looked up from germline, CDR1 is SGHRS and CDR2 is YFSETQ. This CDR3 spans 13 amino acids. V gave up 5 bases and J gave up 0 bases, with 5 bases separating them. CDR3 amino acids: CASSGSNTGELFF. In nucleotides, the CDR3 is TGCGCCAGCAGTGGGTCGAACACCGGGGAGCTGTTTTTT.

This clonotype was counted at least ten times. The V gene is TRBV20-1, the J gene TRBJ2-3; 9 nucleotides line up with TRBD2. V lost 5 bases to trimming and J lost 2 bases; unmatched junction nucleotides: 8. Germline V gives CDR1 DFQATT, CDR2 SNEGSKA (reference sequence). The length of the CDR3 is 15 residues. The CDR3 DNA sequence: TGCAGTGCTGTACTCCTAGCGGGGTTCACAGATACGCAGTATTTT. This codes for CSAVLLAGFTDTQYF.

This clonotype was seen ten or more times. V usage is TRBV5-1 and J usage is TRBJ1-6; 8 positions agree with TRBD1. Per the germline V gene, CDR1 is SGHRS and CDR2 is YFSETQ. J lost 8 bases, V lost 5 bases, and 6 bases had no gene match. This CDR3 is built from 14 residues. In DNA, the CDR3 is TGCGCCAGCAGTCGGACAGGGTTTGATTCACCCCTCCACTTT. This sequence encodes CASSRTGFDSPLHF.

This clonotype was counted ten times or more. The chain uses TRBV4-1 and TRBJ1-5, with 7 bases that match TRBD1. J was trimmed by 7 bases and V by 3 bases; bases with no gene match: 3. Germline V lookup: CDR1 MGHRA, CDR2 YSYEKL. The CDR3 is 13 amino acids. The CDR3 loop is CASSHQQGQPQHF. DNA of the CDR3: TGCGCCAGCAGCCACCAACAGGGGCAGCCCCAGCATTTT.

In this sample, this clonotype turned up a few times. The CDR3 DNA reads as TGCGCCAGCAGCCGGACTAGCGGGGAAGATACGCAGTATTTT. Protein: CASSRTSGEDTQYF. The chain has TRBV4-1 and TRBJ2-3; 12 bases match TRBD2. The V and J ends lost 4 bases and 5 bases, in that order; junction bases with no gene match: 1. Germline V CDR1 and CDR2: MGHRA, YSYEKL. CDR3 length: 14 amino acids.